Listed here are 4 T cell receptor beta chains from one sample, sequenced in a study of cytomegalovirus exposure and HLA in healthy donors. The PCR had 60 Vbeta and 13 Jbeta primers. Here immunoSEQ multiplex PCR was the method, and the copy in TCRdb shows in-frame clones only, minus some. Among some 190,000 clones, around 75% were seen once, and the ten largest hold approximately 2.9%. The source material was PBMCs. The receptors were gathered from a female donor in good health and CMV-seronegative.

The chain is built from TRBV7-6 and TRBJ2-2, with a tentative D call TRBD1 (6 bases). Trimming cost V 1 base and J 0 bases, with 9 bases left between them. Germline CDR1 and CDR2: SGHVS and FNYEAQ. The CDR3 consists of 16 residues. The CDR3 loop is CASSLGGQTNTGELFF. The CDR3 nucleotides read TGTGCCAGCAGCTTAGGCGGACAGACGAACACCGGGGAGCTGTTTTTT.

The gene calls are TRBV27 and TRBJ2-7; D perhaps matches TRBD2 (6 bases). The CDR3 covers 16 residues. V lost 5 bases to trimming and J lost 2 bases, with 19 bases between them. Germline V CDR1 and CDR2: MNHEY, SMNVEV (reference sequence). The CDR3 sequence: CASSLRRGTQTYEQYF. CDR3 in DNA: TGTGCCAGCAGTCTACGCCGCGGGACCCAAACCTACGAGCAGTACTTC.

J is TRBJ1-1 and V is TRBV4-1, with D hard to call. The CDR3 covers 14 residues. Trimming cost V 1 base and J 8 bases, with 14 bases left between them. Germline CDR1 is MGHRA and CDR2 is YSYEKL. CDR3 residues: CASSQGSLSMEAFF. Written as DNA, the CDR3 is TGCGCCAGCAGCCAAGGTAGCTTATCCATGGAAGCTTTCTTT.

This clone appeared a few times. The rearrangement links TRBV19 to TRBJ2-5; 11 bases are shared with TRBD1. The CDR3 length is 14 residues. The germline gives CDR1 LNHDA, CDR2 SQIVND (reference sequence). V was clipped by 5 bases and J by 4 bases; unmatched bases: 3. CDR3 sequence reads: CASSSGQGGETQYF. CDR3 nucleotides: TGTGCCAGTAGTTCGGGACAGGGGGGAGAGACCCAGTACTTC.